This note documents a single TCR beta chain sequence. The data are from a study of cytomegalovirus exposure and HLA in healthy donors. Sequenced by immunoSEQ multiplex PCR; TCRdb stores in-frame clones only, minus some. The table includes over 250,000 clones, around 87% detected once. The CDR3 totals 13 residues. The germline V gene has CDR1 SGHDT and CDR2 YYEEEE. The V segment lost 5 bases and the J segment 4 bases; nucleotides outside the gene matches: 5. This TCR came from a woman in her twenties or thirties in good health and CMV-seropositive. This chain links TRBV5-6 with TRBJ1-2; the match to TRBD1 covers 7 bases. What was sequenced was PBMCs. The CDR3 DNA reads as TGTGCCAGCAGATCACAGGGGAGCTATGGCTACACCTTC. It yields the protein CASRSQGSYGYTF. The full variable domain, in which reference TRBV5-6 and TRBJ1-2 provide the parts outside the CDR3, is DAGVTQSPTHLIKTRGQQVTLRCSPKSGHDTVSWYQQALGQGPQFIFQYYEEEERQRGNFPDRFSGHQFPNYSSELNVNALLLGDSALYLCASRSQGSYGYTFGSGTRLTVV.